Many counts were recorded for the clone carrying this TCR beta chain. The sample originates from a study of blood T cell repertoires in COVID-19. Across the study: The United States, Italy and Spain were the sources of the acute and convalescent COVID-19 samples. Sources were T cells, B-cell-depleted T cells, or PBMCs; the material itself was cDNA or gDNA.

Per the study methods: Scientists estimated how many nucleated cells there were by amplifying reference gene primers. Using immunoSEQ multiplex PCR, the repertoire was profiled, and TCRdb retains in-frame clones only, with some absent. The V and J calls and the clone size are those of that table, but D and trimming were determined from the DNA. The sample has roughly 220,000 clones, roughly 89% seen once. The germline gives CDR1 SNHLY, CDR2 FYNNEI. V was clipped by 8 bases and J by 8 bases, with 15 bases between them. The CDR3 is 13 residues long. The receptor was isolated from a man aged 25 to 40 who had recovered from COVID-19. The sample comprised peripheral blood. This chain links TRBV2 with TRBJ2-2, with unresolved D. Here the CDR3 DNA reads TGTGCCAGCGAAGACACCTCTTTGGGGGAGCTGTTTTTT. Translating it yields CASEDTSLGELFF.